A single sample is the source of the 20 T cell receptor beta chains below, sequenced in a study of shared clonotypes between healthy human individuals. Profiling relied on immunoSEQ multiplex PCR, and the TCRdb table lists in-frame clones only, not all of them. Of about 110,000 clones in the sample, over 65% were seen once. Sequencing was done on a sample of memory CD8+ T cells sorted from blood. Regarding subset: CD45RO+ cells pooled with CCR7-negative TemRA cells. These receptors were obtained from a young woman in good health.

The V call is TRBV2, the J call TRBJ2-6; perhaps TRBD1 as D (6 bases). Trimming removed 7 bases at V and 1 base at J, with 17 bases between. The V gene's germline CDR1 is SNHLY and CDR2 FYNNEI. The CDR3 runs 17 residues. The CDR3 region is CASTVPRGRSGANVLTF. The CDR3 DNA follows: TGTGCCAGCACTGTCCCCAGGGGACGGTCTGGGGCCAACGTCCTGACTTTC.

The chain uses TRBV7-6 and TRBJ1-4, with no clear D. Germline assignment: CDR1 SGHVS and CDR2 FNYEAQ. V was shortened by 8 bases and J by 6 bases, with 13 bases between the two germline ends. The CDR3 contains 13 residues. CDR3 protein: CASASSRDEKLFF. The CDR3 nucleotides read TGTGCCAGCGCTTCTTCAAGGGATGAAAAACTGTTTTTT.

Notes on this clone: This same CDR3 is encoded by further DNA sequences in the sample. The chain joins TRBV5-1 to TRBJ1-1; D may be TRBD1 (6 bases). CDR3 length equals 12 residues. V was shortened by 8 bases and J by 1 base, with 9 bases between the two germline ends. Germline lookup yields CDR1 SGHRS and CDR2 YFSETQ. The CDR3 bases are TGCGCCAGTGGGGGCACGAACACTGAAGCTTTCTTT. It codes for CASGGTNTEAFF.

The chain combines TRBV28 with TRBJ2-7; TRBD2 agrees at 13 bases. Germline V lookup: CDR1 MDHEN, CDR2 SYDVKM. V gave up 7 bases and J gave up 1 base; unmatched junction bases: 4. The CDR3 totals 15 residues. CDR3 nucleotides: TGTGCCAGCAACCCACTAGCGGGAGGGTCCTACGAGCAGTACTTC. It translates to CASNPLAGGSYEQYF.

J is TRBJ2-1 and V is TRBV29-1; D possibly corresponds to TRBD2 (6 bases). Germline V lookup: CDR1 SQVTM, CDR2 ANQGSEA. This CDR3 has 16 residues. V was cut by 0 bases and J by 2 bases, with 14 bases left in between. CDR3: CSVEDPRDLTYNEQFF. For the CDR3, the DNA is TGCAGCGTTGAAGATCCTCGGGACTTAACCTACAATGAGCAGTTCTTC.

CDR3 nucleotide sequence: TGTGCCAGCAGCTTGGCCGGGCACTCCTACGAGCAGTACTTC. This codes for CASSLAGHSYEQYF. V and J are TRBV7-9 and TRBJ2-7; D is unclear. V was clipped by 3 bases and J by 0 bases, with 9 bases between them. The CDR3 consists of 14 residues. CDR1 and CDR2 (germline): SEHNR, FQNEAQ (reference sequence).

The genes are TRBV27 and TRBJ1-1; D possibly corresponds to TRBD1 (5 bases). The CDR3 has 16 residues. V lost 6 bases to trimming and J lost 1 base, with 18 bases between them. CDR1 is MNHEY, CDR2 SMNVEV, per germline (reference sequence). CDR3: CASRLLGGLGNTEAFF. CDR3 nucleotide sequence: TGTGCCAGCAGGCTGTTGGGGGGTTTAGGGAACACTGAAGCTTTCTTT.

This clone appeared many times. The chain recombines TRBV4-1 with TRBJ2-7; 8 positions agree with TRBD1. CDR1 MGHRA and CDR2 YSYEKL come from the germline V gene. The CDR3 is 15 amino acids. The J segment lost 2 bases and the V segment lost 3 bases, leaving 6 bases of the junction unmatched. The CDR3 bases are TGCGCCAGCAGCCAGGCCGGGACAGGACCCTACGAGCAGTACTTC. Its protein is CASSQAGTGPYEQYF.

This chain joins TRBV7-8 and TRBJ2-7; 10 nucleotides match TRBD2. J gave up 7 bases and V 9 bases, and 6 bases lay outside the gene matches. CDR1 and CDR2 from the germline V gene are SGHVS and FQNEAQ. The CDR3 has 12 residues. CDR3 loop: CASGGLAAEQYF. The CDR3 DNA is TGTGCCAGTGGCGGACTAGCGGCTGAGCAGTACTTC.

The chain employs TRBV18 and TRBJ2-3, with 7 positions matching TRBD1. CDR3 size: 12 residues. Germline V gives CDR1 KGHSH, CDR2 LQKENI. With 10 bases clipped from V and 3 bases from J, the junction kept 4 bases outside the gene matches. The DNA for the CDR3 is TGTGCCACCCGGGGACAGACAGATACGCAGTATTTT. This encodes CATRGQTDTQYF.

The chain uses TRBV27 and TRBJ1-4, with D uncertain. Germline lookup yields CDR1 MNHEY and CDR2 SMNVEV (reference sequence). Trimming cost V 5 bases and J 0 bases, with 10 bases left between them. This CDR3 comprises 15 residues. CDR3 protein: CASSLSTATNEKLFF. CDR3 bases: TGTGCCAGCAGTCTCAGCACGGCAACTAATGAAAAACTGTTTTTT.

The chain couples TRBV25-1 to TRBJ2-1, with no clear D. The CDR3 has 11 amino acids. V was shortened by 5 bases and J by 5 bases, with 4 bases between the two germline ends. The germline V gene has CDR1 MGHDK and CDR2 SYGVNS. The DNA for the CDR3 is TGTGCCAGCAGTTTTGACAATGAGCAGTTCTTC. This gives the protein CASSFDNEQFF.

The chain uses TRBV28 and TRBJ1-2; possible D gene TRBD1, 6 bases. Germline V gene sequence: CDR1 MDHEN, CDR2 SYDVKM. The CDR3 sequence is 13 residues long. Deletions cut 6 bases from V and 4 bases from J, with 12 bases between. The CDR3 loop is CASSRTGIYGYTF. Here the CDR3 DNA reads TGTGCCAGCAGCCGTACAGGGATCTATGGCTACACCTTC.

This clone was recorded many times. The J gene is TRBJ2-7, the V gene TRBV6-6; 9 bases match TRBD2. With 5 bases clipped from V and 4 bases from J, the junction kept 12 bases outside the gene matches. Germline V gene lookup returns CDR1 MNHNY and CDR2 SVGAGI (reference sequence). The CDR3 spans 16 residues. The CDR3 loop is CASSPTGLANNYEQYF. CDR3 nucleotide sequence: TGTGCCAGCAGTCCAACCGGACTAGCGAACAATTACGAGCAGTACTTC.

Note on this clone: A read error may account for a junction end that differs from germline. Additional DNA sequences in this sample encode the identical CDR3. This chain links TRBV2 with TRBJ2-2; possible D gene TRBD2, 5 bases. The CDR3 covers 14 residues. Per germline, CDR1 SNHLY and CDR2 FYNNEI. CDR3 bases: TGTGCCAGCAGTTTAGAAATGGTTGACGGGGAACTGTTTTTT. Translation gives CASSLEMVDGELFF.

The CDR3: CASSPLPNPISYNEQFF. CDR3 nucleotide sequence: TGTGCCAGCAGTCCGCTCCCCAACCCGATATCCTACAATGAGCAGTTCTTC. The chain links TRBV28 to TRBJ2-1; no clear D. Germline CDR1 reads MDHEN; CDR2 reads SYDVKM. The CDR3 runs 17 residues. The V gene lost 5 bases and the J gene lost 1 base, with 18 bases spanning the gap.

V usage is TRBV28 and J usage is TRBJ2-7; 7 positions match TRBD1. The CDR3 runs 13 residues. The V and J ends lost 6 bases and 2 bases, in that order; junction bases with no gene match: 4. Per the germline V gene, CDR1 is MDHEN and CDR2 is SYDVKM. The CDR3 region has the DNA TGTGCCAGCAGAAACAGGGGACCCTACGAGCAGTACTTC. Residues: CASRNRGPYEQYF.

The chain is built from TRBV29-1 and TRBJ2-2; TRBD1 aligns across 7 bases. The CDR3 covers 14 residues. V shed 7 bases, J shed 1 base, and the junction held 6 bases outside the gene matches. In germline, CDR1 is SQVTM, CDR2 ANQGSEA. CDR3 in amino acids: CSGSGTENTGELFF. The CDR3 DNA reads TGCAGCGGGTCCGGGACAGAGAACACCGGGGAGCTGTTTTTT.

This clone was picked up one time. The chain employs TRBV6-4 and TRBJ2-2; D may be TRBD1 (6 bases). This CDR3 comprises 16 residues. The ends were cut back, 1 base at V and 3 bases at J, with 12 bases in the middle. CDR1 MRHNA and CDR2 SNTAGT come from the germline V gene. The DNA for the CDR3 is TGTGCCAGCAGTGACTATGGGACAAGGGACACCGGGGAGCTGTTTTTT. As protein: CASSDYGTRDTGELFF.

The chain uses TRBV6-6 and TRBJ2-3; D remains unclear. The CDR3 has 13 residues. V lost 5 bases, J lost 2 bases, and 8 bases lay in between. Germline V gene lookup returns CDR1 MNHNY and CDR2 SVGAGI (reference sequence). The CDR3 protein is CASSPPSTDTQYF. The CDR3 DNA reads TGTGCCAGCAGTCCCCCGTCCACAGATACGCAGTATTTT.